This TCR beta chain was obtained from a study of blood T cell repertoires in COVID-19. About the research overall: COVID-19 samples from acute and convalescent phases originated in the United States, Italy and Spain.

Sequencing used immunoSEQ multiplex PCR; TCRdb keeps in-frame clones, though not all of them. The sample yields under 150,000 clones, more than 60% seen once. For this clone: Other DNA sequences of this sample code for an identical CDR3.

The specimen was peripheral blood. The source of this sequence is a woman between 70 and 85 years old with acute or convalescent COVID-19.

CDR3 in amino acids: CASSLDGQSYGYTF. The DNA for the CDR3 is TGCGCCAGCAGCTTGGACGGACAGAGCTATGGCTACACCTTC. The rearrangement joins TRBV5-1 to TRBJ1-2; D may be TRBD1 (6 bases). The CDR3 loop spans 14 amino acids. CDR1 and CDR2 (germline): SGHRS, YFSETQ. Trimming took off 0 bases at V and 4 bases at J, with 10 bases between the two ends.